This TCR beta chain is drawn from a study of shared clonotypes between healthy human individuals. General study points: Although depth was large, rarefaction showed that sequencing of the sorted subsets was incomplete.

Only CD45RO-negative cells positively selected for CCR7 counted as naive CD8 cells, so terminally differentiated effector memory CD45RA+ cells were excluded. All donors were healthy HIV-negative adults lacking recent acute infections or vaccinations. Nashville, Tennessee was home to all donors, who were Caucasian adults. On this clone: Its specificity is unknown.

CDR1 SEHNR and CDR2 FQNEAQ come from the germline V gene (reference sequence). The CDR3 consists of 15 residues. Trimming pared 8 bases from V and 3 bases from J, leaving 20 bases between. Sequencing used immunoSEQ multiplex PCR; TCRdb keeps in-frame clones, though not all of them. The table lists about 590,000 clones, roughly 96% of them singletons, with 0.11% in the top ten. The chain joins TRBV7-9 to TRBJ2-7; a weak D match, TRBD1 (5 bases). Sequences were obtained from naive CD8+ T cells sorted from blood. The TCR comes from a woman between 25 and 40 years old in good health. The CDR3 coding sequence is TGTGCCAGCGGATACAGGTCTTCGAACCGCTACGAGCAGTACTTC. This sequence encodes CASGYRSSNRYEQYF. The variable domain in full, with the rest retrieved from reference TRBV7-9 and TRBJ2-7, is DTGVSQNPRHKITKRGQNVTFRCDPISEHNRLYWYRQTLGQGPEFLTYFQNEAQLEKSRLLSDRFSAERPKGSFSTLEIQRTEQGDSAMYLCASGYRSSNRYEQYFGPGTRLTVT.